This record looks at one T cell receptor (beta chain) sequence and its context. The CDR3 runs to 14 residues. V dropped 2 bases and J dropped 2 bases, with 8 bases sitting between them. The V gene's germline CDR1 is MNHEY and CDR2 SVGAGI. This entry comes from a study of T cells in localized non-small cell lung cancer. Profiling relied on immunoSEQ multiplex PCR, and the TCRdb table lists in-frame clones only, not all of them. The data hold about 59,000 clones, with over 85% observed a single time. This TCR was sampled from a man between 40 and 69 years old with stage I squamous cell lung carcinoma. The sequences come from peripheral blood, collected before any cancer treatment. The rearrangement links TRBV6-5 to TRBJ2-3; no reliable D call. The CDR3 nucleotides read TGTGCCAGCAGTTACGGCTCGATCACAGATACGCAGTATTTT. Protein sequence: CASSYGSITDTQYF.